These 31 T cell receptor beta chains originate from one sample sequenced in a study of OX40 agonist ivuxolimab in advanced cancers. Sequenced by immunoSEQ multiplex PCR; TCRdb stores in-frame clones only, minus some. This table holds roughly 68,000 clones, nearly 90% found once. Source: CD4+ or CD8+ T cells sorted from blood, taken in a trial of the OX40 agonist ivuxolimab. The receptors originated from an adult with an advanced solid tumor such as melanoma, head and neck, liver or kidney cancer.

CDR3 coding DNA: TGTGCCAGCAGTGAGGGACAGGCTAATGAAAAACTGTTTTTT. This sequence encodes CASSEGQANEKLFF. The V gene is TRBV2, the J gene TRBJ1-4; 8 positions match TRBD1. Germline V gene sequence: CDR1 SNHLY, CDR2 FYNNEI. With 3 bases clipped from V and 3 bases from J, the junction kept 0 bases outside the gene matches. The CDR3 has 14 residues.

The CDR3 is CAWSVLAGVNTGELFF. CDR3 DNA sequence: TGTGCCTGGAGTGTACTAGCGGGGGTGAACACCGGGGAGCTGTTTTTT. The V and J genes are TRBV30 and TRBJ2-2, with 11 bases fitting TRBD2. This CDR3 is 16 amino acids long. The germline CDR1 and CDR2 sequences are GTSNPN and SVGIG (reference sequence). Trimming cost V 0 bases and J 1 base; bases outside gene matches: 1.

The V and J genes are TRBV11-2 and TRBJ2-2; no reliable D call. This CDR3 has 15 residues. V lost 0 bases, J lost 1 base, and 6 bases lay in between. Germline assignment: CDR1 SGHAT and CDR2 FQNNGV. CDR3 residues: CASSLDQLNTGELFF. CDR3 sequence (DNA): TGTGCCAGCAGCTTAGATCAACTGAACACCGGGGAGCTGTTTTTT.

V is TRBV5-1 and J is TRBJ2-5; D perhaps matches TRBD2 (5 bases). V was pared by 6 bases and J by 0 bases, with 9 bases between. This CDR3 comprises 13 residues. CDR1 is SGHRS, CDR2 YFSETQ, per germline. The DNA of the CDR3 is TGCGCCAGCACCCCGGACTACCAAGAGACCCAGTACTTC. It is translated as CASTPDYQETQYF.

The chain couples TRBV5-5 to TRBJ2-3, with D tentatively TRBD2 (5 bases). The CDR3 length is 16 residues. With 4 bases removed from V and 1 base from J, the gap between germline ends came to 16 bases. CDR1 is SGHKS and CDR2 is YYEKEE in the germline V gene (reference sequence). CDR3 residues: CASSGRTTPGTDTQYF. The CDR3 region has the DNA TGTGCCAGCAGCGGGAGAACTACCCCCGGCACAGATACGCAGTATTTT.

J is TRBJ2-1 and V is TRBV10-3, with D tentatively TRBD1 (5 bases). V was clipped by 4 bases and J by 5 bases, with 12 bases between them. This CDR3 is built from 14 residues. Germline CDR1 ENHRY, CDR2 SYGVKD. CDR3 nucleotide sequence: TGTGCCATCAGTGGGGGCAGAACCAACAATGAGCAGTTCTTC. It encodes CAISGGRTNNEQFF.

The chain links TRBV5-1 to TRBJ2-1; D remains unclear. The V and J ends lost 0 bases and 4 bases respectively, with 8 bases between them. CDR1 SGHRS and CDR2 YFSETQ come from the germline V gene. The CDR3 is 14 amino acids. CDR3 sequence reads: CASSLADFYNEQFF. CDR3 nucleotide sequence: TGCGCCAGCAGCTTGGCAGACTTTTACAATGAGCAGTTCTTC.

V is TRBV6-1 and J is TRBJ2-3; 9 bases match TRBD1. Germline trimming cut 2 bases from V and 6 bases from J; bases unmatched to any gene: 6. There are 15 residues in the CDR3. Germline CDR1 MNHNS, CDR2 SASEGT. The CDR3 sequence is CASSELGTGWDTQYF. The CDR3 coding sequence is TGTGCCAGCAGTGAACTCGGGACAGGGTGGGATACGCAGTATTTT.

The DNA for the CDR3 is TGCGCCAGCAGCCTGGCTAGCGGGAGGACCGGGGAGCTGTTTTTT. This codes for CASSLASGRTGELFF. This rearrangement joins TRBV5-1 to TRBJ2-2; TRBD2 matches 11 bases. Germline V lookup: CDR1 SGHRS, CDR2 YFSETQ. The CDR3 has 15 residues. Trimming took 4 bases from V and 5 from J; bases not matched to a gene: 4.

The rearrangement joins TRBV7-6 to TRBJ2-5; D remains unclear. V lost 6 bases to trimming and J lost 5 bases, with 13 bases between them. Germline V gives CDR1 SGHVS, CDR2 FNYEAQ. The CDR3 is made up of 13 amino acids. The CDR3 is CASSRDRVETQYF. CDR3 coding DNA: TGTGCCAGCAGTCGCGATCGGGTCGAGACCCAGTACTTC.

As to this clone: Germline is not matched at one junction end, which may reflect a read error. The V and J genes are TRBV7-2 and TRBJ2-7, with TRBD1 matching 9 bases. CDR1 and CDR2 (germline): SGHTA, FQGNSA. The CDR3 length is 14 residues. The CDR3 protein is CASSRDRASSEQYF. CDR3 nucleotides: TGTGCCAGCAGCCGGGACAGGGCGTCCTCCGAGCAGTACTTC.

This clone was found once. The rearrangement uses TRBV7-3 and TRBJ2-1, with D perhaps matching TRBD2 (6 bases). CDR3 size: 16 residues. With 5 bases removed from V and 12 bases from J, the gap between germline ends came to 26 bases. Germline-derived CDR1 and CDR2 are SGHTA and FQGTGA. The CDR3 sequence: CASSPLGAGNRQGQFF. The CDR3 DNA is TGTGCCAGCAGCCCCCTTGGGGCGGGAAACAGGCAGGGGCAGTTCTTC. The full variable domain, in which reference TRBV7-3 and TRBJ2-1 provide the parts outside the CDR3, is GAGVSQTPSNKVTEKGKYVELRCDPISGHTALYWYRQSLGQGPEFLIYFQGTGAADDSGLPNDRFFAVRPEGSVSTLKIQRTERGDSAVYLCASSPLGAGNRQGQFFGPGTRLTVL.

This clone is a singleton in its sample. The chain's CDR3 is CASSSTGFGGYTF. The CDR3 DNA is TGTGCCAGCAGTTCCACCGGCTTTGGGGGCTACACCTTC. The chain joins TRBV6-5 to TRBJ1-2, with no clear D. The CDR3 loop spans 13 amino acids. Germline CDR1 is MNHEY and CDR2 is SVGAGI. Deletions cut 4 bases from V and 8 bases from J, with 14 bases between.

This clone was found once. This chain joins TRBV19 and TRBJ1-5, with 7 bases aligning to TRBD1. Germline CDR1 is LNHDA and CDR2 is SQIVND (reference sequence). This CDR3 is built from 15 residues. Losses at the gene ends were 8 bases for V and 2 bases for J; bases not matched to a gene: 9. The DNA of the CDR3 is TGTGCCAGTGGCCGGGACAGACATGGCAATCAGCCCCAGCATTTT. Translating it yields CASGRDRHGNQPQHF.

The V call is TRBV5-1, the J call TRBJ1-5; D gene uncertain. The CDR3 extends over 13 amino acids. Germline V lookup: CDR1 SGHRS, CDR2 YFSETQ. V dropped 3 bases and J dropped 2 bases, with 6 bases sitting between them. CDR3 sequence: CASSSDGNQPQHF. In nucleotides, the CDR3 is TGCGCCAGCAGCTCGGACGGCAATCAGCCCCAGCATTTT.

The chain employs TRBV4-3 and TRBJ2-1; D is possibly TRBD1 or TRBD2 (6 bases each). CDR1 is LGHNA and CDR2 is YSLEER in the germline V gene. CDR3 size: 18 residues. The V and J ends lost 0 bases and 0 bases respectively, with 15 bases between them. This CDR3 is CASSQERGVSGSYNEQFF. In DNA, the CDR3 is TGCGCCAGCAGCCAAGAGAGGGGGGTCAGCGGCTCCTACAATGAGCAGTTCTTC.

The chain joins TRBV11-2 to TRBJ2-5, with no clear D. CDR3 length equals 12 residues. The germline V gene has CDR1 SGHAT and CDR2 FQNNGV. Trimming stripped 1 base from V and 4 bases from J, with 4 bases between. The CDR3 nucleotides read TGTGCCAGCAGCTTAGTGGTAGAGACCCAGTACTTC. Its protein product is CASSLVVETQYF.

The chain couples TRBV28 to TRBJ1-4, with TRBD1 matching over 7 bases. The CDR3 is made up of 15 amino acids. CDR1 is MDHEN and CDR2 is SYDVKM in the germline V gene. J gave up 4 bases and V 4 bases, and 6 bases lay outside the gene matches. The CDR3 DNA reads TGTGCCAGCAGTTCCTCCGGGACAGATAATGAAAAACTGTTTTTT. Amino acids: CASSSSGTDNEKLFF.

The DNA for the CDR3 is TGTGCCAGCAGCGGAGGACTAGCAGAGACCCAGTACTTC. Translating gives CASSGGLAETQYF. The rearrangement uses TRBV11-2 and TRBJ2-5; 8 nucleotides line up with TRBD2. The germline gives CDR1 SGHAT, CDR2 FQNNGV. The CDR3 consists of 13 residues. With V trimmed by 5 bases and J by 4 bases, 3 bases remained unmatched.

V gene TRBV7-9 combines with J gene TRBJ2-2; D remains ambiguous. Looked up from germline, CDR1 is SEHNR and CDR2 is FQNEAQ (reference sequence). V lost 2 bases to trimming and J lost 2 bases, with 0 bases between them. This CDR3 spans 12 amino acids. CDR3 coding DNA: TGTGCCAGCAGCTTAAACACCGGGGAGCTGTTTTTT. It translates to CASSLNTGELFF.

The chain employs TRBV9 and TRBJ1-5; TRBD1 matches at 7 bases. The germline V gene encodes CDR1 SGDLS and CDR2 YYNGEE. The CDR3 has 16 amino acids. V lost 7 bases to trimming and J lost 1 base; unmatched junction nucleotides: 11. CDR3 protein: CASETGKGASNQPQHF. The CDR3 region has the DNA TGTGCCAGCGAGACTGGTAAGGGGGCGAGCAATCAGCCCCAGCATTTT.

This chain connects TRBV7-3 to TRBJ1-1; 8 bases map to TRBD1. Trimming cost V 4 bases and J 10 bases; bases outside gene matches: 8. Germline V gene sequence: CDR1 SGHTA, CDR2 FQGTGA. The CDR3 has 13 amino acids. This CDR3 reads CASSSGQGRGAFF. DNA of the CDR3: TGTGCCAGCAGCTCCGGACAGGGCCGGGGAGCTTTCTTT.

V is TRBV5-1 and J is TRBJ1-1, with D unresolved. Looked up from germline, CDR1 is SGHRS and CDR2 is YFSETQ. Trimming stripped 2 bases from V and 2 bases from J, with 16 bases between. The CDR3 sequence is 16 residues long. The CDR3 region has the DNA TGCGCCAGCAGCTTTGGTCCCCGGCCCCCTAACACTGAAGCTTTCTTT. It is translated as CASSFGPRPPNTEAFF.

This clone was seen a few times. V gene TRBV5-1 combines with J gene TRBJ2-1; 9 bases align to TRBD1. The CDR3 has 16 amino acids. The germline V gene encodes CDR1 SGHRS and CDR2 YFSETQ. V lost 1 base and J lost 1; bases outside the gene matches: 3. CDR3 bases: TGCGCCAGCAGCTTGCCCGGACAGGGGTCCTACAATGAGCAGTTCTTC. Translating it yields CASSLPGQGSYNEQFF.

The gene calls are TRBV2 and TRBJ2-1, with 10 bases matching TRBD2. The CDR3 contains 16 residues. Per the germline V gene, CDR1 is SNHLY and CDR2 is FYNNEI. With 3 bases clipped from V and 7 bases from J, the junction kept 9 bases outside the gene matches. The CDR3 nucleotides read TGTGCCAGCAGTGATGTCCTAGCGGGAGTCGGTAATGAGCAGTTCTTC. It yields the protein CASSDVLAGVGNEQFF.

This sequence joins TRBV14 and TRBJ1-2; the D is unclear. This CDR3 region has 13 residues. V was cut by 6 bases and J by 4 bases, with 12 bases left in between. Germline CDR1 and CDR2: SGHDN and FVKESK. CDR3 protein: CASSIAGSYGYTF. The DNA of the CDR3 is TGTGCCAGCAGTATAGCCGGGAGCTATGGCTACACCTTC.

CDR3: CASSVDGGGRFF. CDR3 nucleotides: TGTGCCAGCAGCGTAGACGGGGGTGGGAGGTTCTTC. V is TRBV9 and J is TRBJ2-1, with a tentative D call TRBD2 (6 bases). From germline, CDR1 is SGDLS and CDR2 YYNGEE. V dropped 0 bases and J dropped 15 bases, with 13 bases sitting between them. This CDR3 region has 12 residues.

The rearrangement joins TRBV10-1 to TRBJ2-4; maybe TRBD1 (6 bases). V lost 0 bases and J lost 3, with 12 bases in between. Germline V CDR1 and CDR2: WNHNN, SYGVQD (reference sequence). The CDR3 contains 16 residues. CDR3 residues: CASSESLGAGKNIQYF. CDR3 nucleotides: TGCGCCAGCAGTGAGTCGCTGGGGGCGGGCAAAAACATTCAGTACTTC.

The chain joins TRBV6-5 to TRBJ2-1; D is unresolved. Germline V gene sequence: CDR1 MNHEY, CDR2 SVGAGI. The CDR3 totals 13 residues. V was trimmed by 4 bases and J by 9 bases, leaving 13 bases between them. Here the CDR3 DNA reads TGTGCCAGCAGTTCCCTGGTCCCTGGTGAGCAGTTCTTC. It codes for CASSSLVPGEQFF.

This clone was counted a single time. CDR3 coding DNA: TGTGCCAGCAGCGCAAGGACAGGGAGGCAAGAGACCCAGTACTTC. It codes for CASSARTGRQETQYF. This chain links TRBV7-2 with TRBJ2-5; 8 positions match TRBD1. Per germline, CDR1 SGHTA and CDR2 FQGNSA. V lost 5 bases to trimming and J lost 2 bases; unmatched junction nucleotides: 7. This CDR3 contains 15 residues.

This clone has a handful of counts. This chain links TRBV2 with TRBJ2-3, with TRBD1 matching over 8 bases. In germline, CDR1 is SNHLY, CDR2 FYNNEI. V dropped 2 bases and J dropped 6; count of bases not matched to a gene: 4. The CDR3 extends over 14 amino acids. The CDR3 here is CASSEQGATDTQYF. The CDR3 region has the DNA TGTGCCAGCAGTGAACAGGGGGCGACGGATACGCAGTATTTT.